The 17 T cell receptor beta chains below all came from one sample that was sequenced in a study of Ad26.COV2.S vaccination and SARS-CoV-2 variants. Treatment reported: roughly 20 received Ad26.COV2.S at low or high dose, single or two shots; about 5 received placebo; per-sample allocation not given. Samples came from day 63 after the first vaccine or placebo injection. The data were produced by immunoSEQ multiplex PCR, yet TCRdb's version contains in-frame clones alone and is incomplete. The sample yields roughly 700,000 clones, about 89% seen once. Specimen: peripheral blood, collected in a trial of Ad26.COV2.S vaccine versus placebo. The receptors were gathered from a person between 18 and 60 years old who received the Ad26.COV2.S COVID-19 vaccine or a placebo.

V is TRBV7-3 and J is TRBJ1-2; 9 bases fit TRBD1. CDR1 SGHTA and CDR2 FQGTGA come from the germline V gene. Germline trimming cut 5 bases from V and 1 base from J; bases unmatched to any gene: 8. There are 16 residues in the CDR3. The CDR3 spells CASSATGGAGNYGYTF. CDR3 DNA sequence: TGTGCCAGCAGCGCAACAGGGGGCGCCGGTAACTATGGCTACACCTTC. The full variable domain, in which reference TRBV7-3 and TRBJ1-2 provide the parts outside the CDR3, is GAGVSQTPSNKVTEKGKYVELRCDPISGHTALYWYRQSLGQGPEFLIYFQGTGAADDSGLPNDRFFAVRPEGSVSTLKIQRTERGDSAVYLCASSATGGAGNYGYTFGSGTRLTVV.

CDR3 in amino acids: CASSVPVNTEAFF. CDR3 DNA: TGTGCCAGCAGCGTTCCAGTGAACACTGAAGCTTTCTTT. The V and J genes are TRBV7-9 and TRBJ1-1; D unresolved. Trimming took off 5 bases at V and 0 bases at J, with 7 bases between the two ends. The CDR3 has 13 amino acids. Germline values: CDR1 SEHNR, CDR2 FQNEAQ (reference sequence).

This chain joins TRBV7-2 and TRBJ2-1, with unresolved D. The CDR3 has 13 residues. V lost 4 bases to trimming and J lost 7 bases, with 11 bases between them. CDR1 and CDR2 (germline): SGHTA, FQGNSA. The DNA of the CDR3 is TGTGCCAGCAGCTCGCCCATGGGGAATGAGCAGTTCTTC. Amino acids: CASSSPMGNEQFF.

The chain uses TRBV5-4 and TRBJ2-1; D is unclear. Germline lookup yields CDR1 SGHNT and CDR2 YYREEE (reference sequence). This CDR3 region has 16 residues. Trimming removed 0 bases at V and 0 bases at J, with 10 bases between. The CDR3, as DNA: TGTGCCAGCAGCTTGGCCCAGAGGAGCTCCTACAATGAGCAGTTCTTC. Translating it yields CASSLAQRSSYNEQFF. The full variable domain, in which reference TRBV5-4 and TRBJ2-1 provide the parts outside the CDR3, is ETGVTQSPTHLIKTRGQQVTLRCSSQSGHNTVSWYQQALGQGPQFIFQYYREEENGRGNFPPRFSGLQFPNYSSELNVNALELDDSALYLCASSLAQRSSYNEQFFGPGTRLTVL.

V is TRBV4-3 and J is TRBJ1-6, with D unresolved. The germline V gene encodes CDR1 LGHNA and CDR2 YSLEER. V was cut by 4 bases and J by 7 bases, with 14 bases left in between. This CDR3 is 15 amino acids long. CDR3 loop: CASSREGSLNSPLHF. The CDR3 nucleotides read TGCGCCAGCAGCCGCGAAGGGTCTCTGAATTCACCCCTCCACTTT.

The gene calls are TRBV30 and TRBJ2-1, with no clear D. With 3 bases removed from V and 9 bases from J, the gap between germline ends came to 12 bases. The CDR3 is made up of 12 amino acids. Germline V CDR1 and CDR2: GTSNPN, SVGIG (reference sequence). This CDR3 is CAWSRGGLEQFF. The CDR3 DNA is TGTGCCTGGAGCCGAGGTGGGCTTGAGCAGTTCTTC.

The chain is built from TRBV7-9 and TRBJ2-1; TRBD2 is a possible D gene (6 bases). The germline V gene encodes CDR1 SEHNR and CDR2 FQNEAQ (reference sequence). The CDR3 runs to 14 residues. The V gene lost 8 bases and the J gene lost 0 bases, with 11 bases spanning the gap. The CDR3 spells CASPPGSSYNEQFF. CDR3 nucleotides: TGTGCCAGCCCCCCCGGGAGCTCCTACAATGAGCAGTTCTTC.

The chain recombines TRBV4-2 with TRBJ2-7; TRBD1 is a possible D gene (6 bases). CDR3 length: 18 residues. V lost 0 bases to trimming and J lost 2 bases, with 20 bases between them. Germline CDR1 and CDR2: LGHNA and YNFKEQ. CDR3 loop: CASSQDPMGQGLPYEQYF. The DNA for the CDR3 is TGTGCCAGCAGCCAAGATCCTATGGGGCAGGGGTTACCCTACGAGCAGTACTTC.

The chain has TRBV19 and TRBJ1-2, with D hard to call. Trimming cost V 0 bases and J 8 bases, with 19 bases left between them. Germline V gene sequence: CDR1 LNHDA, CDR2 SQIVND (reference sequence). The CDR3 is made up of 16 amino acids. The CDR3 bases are TGTGCCAGTAGTATAGATCTAGGAACAGCCTTAAACGGCTACACCTTC. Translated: CASSIDLGTALNGYTF.

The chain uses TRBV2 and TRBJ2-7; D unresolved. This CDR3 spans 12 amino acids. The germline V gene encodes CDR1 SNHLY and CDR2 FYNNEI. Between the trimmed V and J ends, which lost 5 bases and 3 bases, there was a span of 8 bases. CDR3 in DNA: TGTGCCAGCAGTTACACCAGCTACGAGCAGTACTTC. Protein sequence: CASSYTSYEQYF.

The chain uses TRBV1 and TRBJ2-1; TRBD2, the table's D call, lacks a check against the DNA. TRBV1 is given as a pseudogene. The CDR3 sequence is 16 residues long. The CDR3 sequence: CTSGSDNGSSYNEQFF. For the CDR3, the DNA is TGCACCAGCGGATCCGATAACGGGAGCTCCTACAATGAGCAGTTCTTC.

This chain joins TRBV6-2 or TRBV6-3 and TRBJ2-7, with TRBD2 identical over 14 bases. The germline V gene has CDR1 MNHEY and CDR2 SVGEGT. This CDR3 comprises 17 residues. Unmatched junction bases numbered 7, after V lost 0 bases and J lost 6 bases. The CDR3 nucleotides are TGTGCCAGCAGTTACTCGACTAGCGGGGGGGCTGCTCTCGAGCAGTACTTC. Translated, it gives CASSYSTSGGAALEQYF.

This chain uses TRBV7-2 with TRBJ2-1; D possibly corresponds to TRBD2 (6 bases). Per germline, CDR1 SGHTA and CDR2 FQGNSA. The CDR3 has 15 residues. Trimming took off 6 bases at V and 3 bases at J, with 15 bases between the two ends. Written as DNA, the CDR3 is TGTGCCAGCAGTATGGGACTCCCTTTCTACAATGAGCAGTTCTTC. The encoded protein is CASSMGLPFYNEQFF.

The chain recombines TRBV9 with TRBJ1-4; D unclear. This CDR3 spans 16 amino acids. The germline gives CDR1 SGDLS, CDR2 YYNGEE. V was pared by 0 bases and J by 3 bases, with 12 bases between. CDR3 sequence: CASSVGQELANEKLFF. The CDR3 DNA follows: TGTGCCAGCAGCGTAGGCCAGGAACTAGCTAATGAAAAACTGTTTTTT.

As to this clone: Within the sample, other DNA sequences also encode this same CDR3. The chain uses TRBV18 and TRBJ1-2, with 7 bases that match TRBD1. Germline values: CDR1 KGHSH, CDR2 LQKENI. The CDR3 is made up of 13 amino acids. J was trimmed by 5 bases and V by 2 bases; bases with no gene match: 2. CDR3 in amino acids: CASSPDREYGYTF. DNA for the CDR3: TGTGCCAGCTCACCAGACAGGGAATATGGCTACACCTTC.

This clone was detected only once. CDR3 residues: CAWSVINAGRTEAFF. Here the CDR3 DNA reads TGTGCCTGGAGTGTAATTAATGCGGGTCGGACTGAAGCTTTCTTT. The V gene is TRBV30, the J gene TRBJ1-1; D is ambiguous. This CDR3 contains 15 residues. Trimming left V 0 bases short and J 5 bases short, with 16 bases between. The germline CDR1 and CDR2 sequences are GTSNPN and SVGIG (reference sequence).

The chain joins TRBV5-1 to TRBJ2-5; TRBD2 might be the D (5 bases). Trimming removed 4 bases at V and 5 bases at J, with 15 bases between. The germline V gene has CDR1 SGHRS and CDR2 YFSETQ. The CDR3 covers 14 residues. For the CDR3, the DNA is TGCGCCAGCAGCACGAACCTCGGGGTGGAGACCCAGTACTTC. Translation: CASSTNLGVETQYF.